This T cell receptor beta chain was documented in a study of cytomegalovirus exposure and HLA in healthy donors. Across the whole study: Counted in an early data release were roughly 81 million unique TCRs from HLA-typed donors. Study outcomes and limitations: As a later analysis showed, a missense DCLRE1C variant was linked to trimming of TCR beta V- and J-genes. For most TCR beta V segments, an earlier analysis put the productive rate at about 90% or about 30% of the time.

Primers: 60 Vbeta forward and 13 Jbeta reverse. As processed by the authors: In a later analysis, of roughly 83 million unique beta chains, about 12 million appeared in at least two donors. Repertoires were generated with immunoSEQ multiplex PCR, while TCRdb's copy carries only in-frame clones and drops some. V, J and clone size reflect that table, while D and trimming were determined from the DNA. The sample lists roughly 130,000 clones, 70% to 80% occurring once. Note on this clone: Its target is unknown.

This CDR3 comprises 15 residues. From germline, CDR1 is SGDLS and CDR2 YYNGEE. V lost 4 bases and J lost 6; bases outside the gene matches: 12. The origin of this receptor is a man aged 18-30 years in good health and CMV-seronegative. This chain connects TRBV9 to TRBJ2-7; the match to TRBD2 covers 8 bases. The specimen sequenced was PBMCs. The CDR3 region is CASSPRGSGSSEQYF. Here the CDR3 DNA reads TGTGCCAGCAGCCCCCGTGGAAGCGGGAGTAGCGAGCAGTACTTC.